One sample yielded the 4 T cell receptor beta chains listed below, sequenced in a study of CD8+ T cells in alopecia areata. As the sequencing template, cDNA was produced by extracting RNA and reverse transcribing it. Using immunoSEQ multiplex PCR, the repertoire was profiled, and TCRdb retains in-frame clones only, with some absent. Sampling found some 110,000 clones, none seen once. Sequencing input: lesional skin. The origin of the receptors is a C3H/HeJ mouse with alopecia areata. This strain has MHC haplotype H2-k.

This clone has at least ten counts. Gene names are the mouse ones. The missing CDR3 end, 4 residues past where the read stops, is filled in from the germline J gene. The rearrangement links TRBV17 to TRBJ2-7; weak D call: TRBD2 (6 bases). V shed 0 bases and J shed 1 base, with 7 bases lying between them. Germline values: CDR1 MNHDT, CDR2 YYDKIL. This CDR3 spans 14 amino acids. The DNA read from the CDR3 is TGTGCTAGCAGTAGAGAGGGACTTTCCTAT. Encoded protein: CASSREGLSY. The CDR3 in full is CASSREGLSYEQYF.

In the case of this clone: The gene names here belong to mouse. The part of the CDR3 DNA that was read is TGTGCCAGCAGTGATCGCCAGGGTAACACA. It is translated as CASSDRQGNT. The full CDR3 reads CASSDRQGNTEVFF. V is TRBV13-3 and J is TRBJ1-1; TRBD1 might be the D (5 bases). The sequence runs out 4 residues before the end of the CDR3; the remainder is reconstructed from the germline J gene. The CDR3 is 14 amino acids. From germline, CDR1 is NNHDY and CDR2 SYVADS. Trimming removed 1 base from V and 2 bases from J, with 9 bases in between.

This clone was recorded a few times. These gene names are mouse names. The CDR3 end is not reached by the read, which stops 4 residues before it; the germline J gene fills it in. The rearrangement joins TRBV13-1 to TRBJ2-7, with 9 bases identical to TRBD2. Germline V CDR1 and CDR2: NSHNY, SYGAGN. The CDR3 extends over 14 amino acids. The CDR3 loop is CASSEGWGGYEQYF. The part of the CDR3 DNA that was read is TGTGCCAGCAGTGAAGGCTGGGGGGGATAT.

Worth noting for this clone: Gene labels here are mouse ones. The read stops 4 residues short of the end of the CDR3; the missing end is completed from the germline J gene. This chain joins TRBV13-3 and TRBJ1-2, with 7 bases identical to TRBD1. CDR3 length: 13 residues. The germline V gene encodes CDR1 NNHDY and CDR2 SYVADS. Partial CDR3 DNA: TGTGCCAGCAGTTTGACAGGGCGGTCC. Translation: CASSLTGRS. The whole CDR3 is CASSLTGRSDYTF.